This T cell receptor beta chain derives from a study of blood T cell repertoires in COVID-19. At the level of the study: Samples came from the United States, Italy and Spain, spanning acute and convalescent COVID-19. Sources were T cells, B-cell-depleted T cells, or PBMCs; the material itself was cDNA or gDNA.

The CDR3 totals 18 residues. Germline loops: CDR1 SGHDT, CDR2 YYEEEE. The J segment lost 0 bases and the V segment lost 2 bases, leaving 13 bases of the junction unmatched. In the study's own analysis: From reference gene primer amplification, estimates of nucleated cell counts were derived. Clones were read by immunoSEQ multiplex PCR, and TCRdb kept only the in-frame ones, dropping some. V, J and clone size are taken as reported in that table, and D and trimming were inferred from the DNA itself. The table records 200,000 to 250,000 clones, approximately 84% of them present only once. The clonotype comes from a woman of 80 years or more with COVID-19, enrolled during active disease. Sequencing was carried out using peripheral blood. This chain links TRBV5-6 with TRBJ2-7; 8 bases are a match to TRBD1. The CDR3 spells CASSLLGRGTGLSYEQYF. The CDR3, as DNA: TGTGCCAGCAGCTTATTGGGTCGAGGGACAGGTCTCTCCTACGAGCAGTACTTC.